This TCR beta chain emerged from a study of blood T cell repertoires in COVID-19. Turning to the study itself: Sites in the United States, Italy and Spain provided acute and convalescent COVID-19 samples. PBMCs, B-cell-depleted T cells, or T cells provided the cDNA or gDNA that made up the material.

Clones were read by immunoSEQ multiplex PCR, and TCRdb kept only the in-frame ones, dropping some. The sample holds about 89,000 clones, more than 65% seen once. The receptor comes from a man in his 70s with COVID-19, enrolled during active disease. Input material: peripheral blood.

CDR3: CASSQDGLAGGYEQYF. The CDR3 DNA is TGTGCCAGCAGCCAAGATGGCTTAGCAGGGGGCTACGAGCAGTACTTC. The rearrangement joins TRBV4-2 to TRBJ2-7; TRBD1 matches at 7 bases. CDR3 length equals 16 residues. Germline CDR1 LGHNA, CDR2 YNFKEQ. The V and J ends lost 0 bases and 3 bases, in that order; junction bases with no gene match: 8.